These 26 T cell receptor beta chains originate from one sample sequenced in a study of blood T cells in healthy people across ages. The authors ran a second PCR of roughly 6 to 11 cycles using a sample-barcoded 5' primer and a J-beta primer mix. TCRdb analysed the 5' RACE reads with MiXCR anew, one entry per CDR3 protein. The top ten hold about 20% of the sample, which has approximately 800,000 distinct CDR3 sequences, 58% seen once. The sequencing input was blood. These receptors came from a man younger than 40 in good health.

The CDR3 DNA sequence: TGTGCCAGCAAAGGGTCGAGGGATACGCAGTATTTT. Its translation is CASKGSRDTQYF. The chain couples TRBV25-1 to TRBJ2-3, with D unclear. Deletions cut 7 bases from V and 6 bases from J, with 11 bases between. Germline V CDR1 and CDR2: MGHDK, SYGVNS. The CDR3 sequence is 12 residues long.

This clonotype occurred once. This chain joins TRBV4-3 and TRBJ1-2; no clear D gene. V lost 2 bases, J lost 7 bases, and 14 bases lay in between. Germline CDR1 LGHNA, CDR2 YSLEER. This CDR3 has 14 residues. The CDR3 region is CASSQIARVGGYTF. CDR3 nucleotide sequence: TGCGCCAGCAGCCAAATTGCCCGGGTGGGTGGCTACACCTTC.

As DNA, the CDR3 is TGTGCCAGCAGTTGGACAGGAATAATCAATGTGCTGTTTTTT. It is translated as CASSWTGIINVLFF. The chain has TRBV12-3 or TRBV12-4 and TRBJ2-2; 7 bases are shared with TRBD1. The J segment lost 13 bases and the V segment lost 4 bases, leaving 12 bases of the junction unmatched. The length of the CDR3 is 14 residues.

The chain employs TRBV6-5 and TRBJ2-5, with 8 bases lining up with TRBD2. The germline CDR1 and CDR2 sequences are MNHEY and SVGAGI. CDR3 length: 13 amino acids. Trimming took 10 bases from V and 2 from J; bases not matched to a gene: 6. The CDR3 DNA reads TGTGCCACCCGGGGGGGGAGGCAAGAGACCCAGTACTTC. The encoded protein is CATRGGRQETQYF.

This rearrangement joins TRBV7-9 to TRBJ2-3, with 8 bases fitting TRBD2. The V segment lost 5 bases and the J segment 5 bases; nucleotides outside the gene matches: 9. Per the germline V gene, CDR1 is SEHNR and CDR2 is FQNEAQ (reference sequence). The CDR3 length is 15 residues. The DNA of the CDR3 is TGTGCCAGCAGCCGAGCAAGCGGGGGCAAAGATACGCAGTATTTT. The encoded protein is CASSRASGGKDTQYF.

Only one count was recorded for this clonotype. The CDR3 DNA follows: TGTGCCAGCAGCTTAGAGGTTTGGACTAGCGACAATGAGCAGTTCTTC. Its translation: CASSLEVWTSDNEQFF. The chain carries TRBV7-2 and TRBJ2-1; 9 bases line up with TRBD2. The germline V gene has CDR1 SGHTA and CDR2 FQGNSA. The CDR3 spans 16 residues. J lost 5 bases, V lost 1 base, and 6 bases had no gene match. The full variable domain, rest sourced from reference TRBV7-2 and TRBJ2-1, is GAGVSQSPSNKVTEKGKDVELRCDPISGHTALYWYRQSLGQGLEFLIYFQGNSAPDKSGLPSDRFSAERTGGSVSTLTIQRTQQEDSAVYLCASSLEVWTSDNEQFFGPGTRLTVL.

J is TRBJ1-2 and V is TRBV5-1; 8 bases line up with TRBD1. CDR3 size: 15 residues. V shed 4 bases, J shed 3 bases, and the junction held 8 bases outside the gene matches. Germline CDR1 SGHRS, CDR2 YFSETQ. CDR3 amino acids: CASSPASTGDYGYTF. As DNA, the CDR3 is TGCGCCAGCAGCCCCGCGTCGACAGGGGACTATGGCTACACCTTC.

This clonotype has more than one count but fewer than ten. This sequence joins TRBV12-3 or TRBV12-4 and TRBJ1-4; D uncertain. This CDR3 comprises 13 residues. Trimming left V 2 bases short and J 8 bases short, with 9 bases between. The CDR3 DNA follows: TGTGCCAGCAGTTTAAGGGCGGACGAAAAACTGTTTTTT. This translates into CASSLRADEKLFF.

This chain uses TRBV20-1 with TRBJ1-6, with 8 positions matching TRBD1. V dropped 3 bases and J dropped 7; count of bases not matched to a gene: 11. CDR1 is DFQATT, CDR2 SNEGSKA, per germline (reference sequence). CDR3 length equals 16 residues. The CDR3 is CSARSPKDRVNSPLHF. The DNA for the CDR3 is TGCAGTGCTAGGTCCCCTAAGGACAGGGTGAATTCACCCCTCCACTTT.

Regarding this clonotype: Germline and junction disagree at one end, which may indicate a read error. The CDR3 DNA follows: TGCGCCAGCTTGCCACTAGCGGGGGGACCAGATGCGCAGTATTTT. Amino acids: CASLPLAGGPDAQYF. V gene TRBV4-1 combines with J gene TRBJ2-3; the match to TRBD2 covers 12 bases. The CDR3 has 15 amino acids. From germline, CDR1 is MGHRA and CDR2 YSYEKL.

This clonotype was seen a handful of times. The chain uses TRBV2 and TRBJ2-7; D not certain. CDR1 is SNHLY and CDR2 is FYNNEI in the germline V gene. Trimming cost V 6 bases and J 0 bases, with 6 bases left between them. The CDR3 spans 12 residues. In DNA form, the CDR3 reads TGTGCCAGCAGCGAGAGCTCCTACGAGCAGTACTTC. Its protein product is CASSESSYEQYF.

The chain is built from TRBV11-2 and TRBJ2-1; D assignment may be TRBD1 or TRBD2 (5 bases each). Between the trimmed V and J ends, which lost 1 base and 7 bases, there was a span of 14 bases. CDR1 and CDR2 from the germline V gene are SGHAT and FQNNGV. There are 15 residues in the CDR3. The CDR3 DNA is TGTGCCAGCAGCTTAGCTCCCGAGGGGCGTAATGAGCAGTTCTTC. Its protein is CASSLAPEGRNEQFF. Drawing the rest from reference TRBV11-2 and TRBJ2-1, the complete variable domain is EAGVAQSPRYKIIEKRQSVAFWCNPISGHATLYWYQQILGQGPKLLIQFQNNGVVDDSQLPKDRFSAERLKGVDSTLKIQPAKLEDSAVYLCASSLAPEGRNEQFFGPGTRLTVL.

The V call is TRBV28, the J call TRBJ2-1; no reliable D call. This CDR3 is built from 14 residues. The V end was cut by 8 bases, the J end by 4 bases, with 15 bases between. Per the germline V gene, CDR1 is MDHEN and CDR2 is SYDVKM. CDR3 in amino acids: CASEKAGPYNEQFF. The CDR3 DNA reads TGTGCCAGCGAAAAGGCAGGTCCATACAATGAGCAGTTCTTC.

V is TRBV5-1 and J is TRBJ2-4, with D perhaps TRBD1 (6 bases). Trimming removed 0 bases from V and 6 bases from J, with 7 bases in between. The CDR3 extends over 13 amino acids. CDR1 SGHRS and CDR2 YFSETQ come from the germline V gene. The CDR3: CASSLEDRNIQYF. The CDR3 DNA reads TGCGCCAGCAGCTTGGAGGACAGAAACATTCAGTACTTC.

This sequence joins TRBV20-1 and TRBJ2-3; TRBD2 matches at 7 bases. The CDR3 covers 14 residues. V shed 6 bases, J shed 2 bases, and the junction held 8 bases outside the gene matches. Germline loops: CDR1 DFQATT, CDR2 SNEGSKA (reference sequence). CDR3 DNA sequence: TGCAGTGCCCGCACCCGGGACTACACAGATACGCAGTATTTT. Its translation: CSARTRDYTDTQYF.

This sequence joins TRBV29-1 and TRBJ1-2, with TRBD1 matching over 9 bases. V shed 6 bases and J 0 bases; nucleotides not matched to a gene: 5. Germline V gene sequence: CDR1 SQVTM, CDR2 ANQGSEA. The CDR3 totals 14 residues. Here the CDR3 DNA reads TGCAGCGTCCGACAGGGGGTAGCTAACTATGGCTACACCTTC. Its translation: CSVRQGVANYGYTF. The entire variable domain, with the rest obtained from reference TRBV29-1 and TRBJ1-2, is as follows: SAVISQKPSRDICQRGTSLTIQCQVDSQVTMMFWYRQQPGQSLTLIATANQGSEATYESGFVIDKFPISRPNLTFSTLTVSNMSPEDSSIYLCSVRQGVANYGYTFGSGTRLTVV.

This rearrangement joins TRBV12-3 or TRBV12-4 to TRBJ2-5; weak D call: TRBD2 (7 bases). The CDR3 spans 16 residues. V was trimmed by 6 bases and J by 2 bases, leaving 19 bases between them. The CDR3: CASSPVGGTMQETQYF. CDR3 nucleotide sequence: TGTGCCAGCAGCCCCGTCGGGGGGACAATGCAAGAGACCCAGTACTTC.

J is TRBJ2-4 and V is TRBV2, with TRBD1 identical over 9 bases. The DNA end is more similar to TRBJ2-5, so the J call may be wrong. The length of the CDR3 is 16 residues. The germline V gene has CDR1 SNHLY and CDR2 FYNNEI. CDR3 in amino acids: CASSARGTGSRETQYF. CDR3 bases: TGTGCCAGCAGCGCTCGAGGGACAGGGAGCCGAGAGACCCAGTACTTC.

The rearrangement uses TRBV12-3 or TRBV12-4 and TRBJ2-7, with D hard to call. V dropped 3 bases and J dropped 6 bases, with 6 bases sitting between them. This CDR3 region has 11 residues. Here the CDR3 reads CASSFYSEQYF. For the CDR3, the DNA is TGTGCCAGCAGTTTTTACTCCGAGCAGTACTTC.

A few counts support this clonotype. CDR3 nucleotide sequence: TGTGCCAGCAGCAAAGCCCCCATCTGGATGCACGTGGGGGAGACCCAGTACTTC. Its protein is CASSKAPIWMHVGETQYF. The J gene is TRBJ2-5, the V gene TRBV21-1. TRBV21-1 is marked as a pseudogene. The CDR3 totals 18 residues.

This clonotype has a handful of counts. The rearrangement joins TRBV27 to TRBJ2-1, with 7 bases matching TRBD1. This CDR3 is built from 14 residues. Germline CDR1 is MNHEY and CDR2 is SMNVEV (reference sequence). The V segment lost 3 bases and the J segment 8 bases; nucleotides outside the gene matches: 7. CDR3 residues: CASSFGRGFDEQFF. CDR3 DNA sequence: TGTGCCAGCAGTTTTGGCAGGGGGTTCGATGAGCAGTTCTTC.

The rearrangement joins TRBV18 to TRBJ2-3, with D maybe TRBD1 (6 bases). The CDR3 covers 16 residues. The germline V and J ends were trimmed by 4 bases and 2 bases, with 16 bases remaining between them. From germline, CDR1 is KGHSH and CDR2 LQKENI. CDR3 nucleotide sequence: TGTGCCAGCTCACTACAGGGAATAGATGTCACAGATACGCAGTATTTT. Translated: CASSLQGIDVTDTQYF. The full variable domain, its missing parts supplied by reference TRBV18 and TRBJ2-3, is NAGVMQNPRHLVRRRGQEARLRCSPMKGHSHVYWYRQLPEEGLKFMVYLQKENIIDESGMPKERFSAEFPKEGPSILRIQQVVRGDSAAYFCASSLQGIDVTDTQYFGPGTRLTVL.

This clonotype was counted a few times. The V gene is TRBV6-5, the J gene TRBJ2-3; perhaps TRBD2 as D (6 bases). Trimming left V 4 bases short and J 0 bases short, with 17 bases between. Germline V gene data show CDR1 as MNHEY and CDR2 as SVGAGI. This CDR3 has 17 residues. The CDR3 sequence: CASSSPSLAGSTDTQYF. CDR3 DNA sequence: TGTGCCAGCAGTTCCCCCAGCTTGGCGGGAAGCACAGATACGCAGTATTTT.

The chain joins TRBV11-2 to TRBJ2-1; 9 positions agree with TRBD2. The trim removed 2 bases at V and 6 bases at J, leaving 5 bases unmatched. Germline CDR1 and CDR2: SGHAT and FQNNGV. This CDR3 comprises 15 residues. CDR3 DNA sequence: TGTGCCAGCAGCTTATCGCGGGGGGGATTCAATGAGCAGTTCTTC. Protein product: CASSLSRGGFNEQFF. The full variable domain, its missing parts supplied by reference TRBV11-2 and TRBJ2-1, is EAGVAQSPRYKIIEKRQSVAFWCNPISGHATLYWYQQILGQGPKLLIQFQNNGVVDDSQLPKDRFSAERLKGVDSTLKIQPAKLEDSAVYLCASSLSRGGFNEQFFGPGTRLTVL.

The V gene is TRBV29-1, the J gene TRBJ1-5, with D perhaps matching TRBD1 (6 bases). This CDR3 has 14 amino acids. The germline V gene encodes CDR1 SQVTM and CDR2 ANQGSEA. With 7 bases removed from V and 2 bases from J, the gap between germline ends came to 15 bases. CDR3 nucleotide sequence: TGCAGCGCCCTTACAGGGACGGGCAATCAGCCCCAGCATTTT. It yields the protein CSALTGTGNQPQHF.

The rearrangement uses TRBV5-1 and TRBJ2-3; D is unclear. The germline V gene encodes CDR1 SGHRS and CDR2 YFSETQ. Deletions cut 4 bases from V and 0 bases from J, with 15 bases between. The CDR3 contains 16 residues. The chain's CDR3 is CASSPRWATSTDTQYF. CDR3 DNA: TGCGCCAGCAGCCCCCGGTGGGCCACTAGCACAGATACGCAGTATTTT.